This entry concerns a single T cell receptor (beta chain). Its antigen has not been determined. No base-level quality is on record; no much larger clone is a single base apart. The data were taken from a study of blood T cells in healthy people across ages (dated by TCRdb to between 2014 and 2017). Describing the broader study: In model experiments, template switching captured roughly one uniquely barcoded TCR beta cDNA molecule for every two T cells. The study measured age-related changes in TCR beta repertoire diversity using deep sequencing normalized with unique cDNA molecular identifiers. Four age groups were formed from the donors: young (average 16 years), middle-aged (approximately 39), aged (approximately 60) and long-lived (82). To avoid experimental bias, donors of different ages were distributed randomly across sequencing lanes. Using the same blood draw, the study looked at two additional independent replicas of 1 million unique cDNA reads for two donors, one aged 18 to 30 and the other aged 80 or older.

The method was 5' RACE. The sample was run on an Illumina HiSeq 2500. The second PCR ran for roughly 7 to 11 cycles and used a J-beta primer mix along with a sample-barcoded 5' primer. A unique molecular identifier was introduced onto each TCR beta cDNA molecule by a template-switch 5' adaptor carrying 12 random nucleotides. At least 3 million CDR3-containing paired-end reads were obtained from each sample. All of the RNA was converted into first-strand cDNA using the Mint cDNA synthesis kit, with a TRBC-specific oligonucleotide serving as the primer. Following uracil-DNA glycosylase treatment, all cDNA underwent a first 18-cycle PCR with the universal primers M1SS and BC2_uni_R. The authors' pipeline ran thus. Normalization of each sample was performed by random selection of 1 million high-quality reads, each carrying a distinct molecular identifier. Reads with shared molecular identifiers were discarded instead of being binned into consensus sequences. CDR3 identification, clonotype clustering and error correction used MiTCR with a Q25 quality threshold and the strictest error-elimination algorithm. A nonparametric unseen species model using Euler transformation provided a lower-bound estimate of total TCR beta diversity. TCRdb handled the public reads itself, with Q25 trimming in fastp and clone calling in MiXCR, and kept productive beta chains. CDR3 protein sequences are deduplicated, and each keeps its most common genes and DNA. TCRdb, not the authors, supplied the V and J calls. In this sample the table shows about 640,000 distinct CDR3 sequences, about 53% of which occur a single time. Of the sample, approximately 37% falls within the top ten clones.

Here is what the overall study found, with its caveats: A strong correlation was found between observed TCR beta diversity and the percentage of naive T cells measured by flow cytometry. Conclusive comparison of naive and antigen-experienced compartments was prevented by the profiling of bulk unsorted PBMCs. Observed TCR beta diversity per million T cells fell roughly linearly with age, and a significant reduction was already apparent by age approximately 40. Because donor CMV infection status was unknown, age-related changes in expanded clonotypes were potentially confounded. Compared with the aged group, the long-lived group had more naive CD4+ T cells, fewer expanded clones and increased TCR diversity, suggesting age selection. Estimates of total diversity based on one million sequenced T cells were regarded as lower bounds and as underestimates.

The roughly 42 donors, aged 6 to 90 years, were systemically healthy Caucasian individuals from Russia. Around 9.7 milliliters of peripheral blood were collected from each donor into EDTA-treated Vacutainer tubes. Ficoll-Paque density-gradient centrifugation was used to isolate PBMCs, with at least 6 million per sample. Total RNA was extracted from PBMCs with Trizol reagent, with at least 5.5 micrograms obtained per sample. The percentages of naive CD45RAhigh/CD27high T cells were determined by flow cytometry on a PBMC aliquot from every donor. The sequenced sample consisted of blood. The TCR originated in a man aged 55-75 years in good health.

CDR3 protein: CASMGGGYTF. The bases are TGTGCCAGCATGGGCGGTGGCTACACCTTC. Rearrangement joined TRBV6-6 to TRBJ1-2, with the D gene uncertain. The CDR3 spans 10 residues, from the cysteine through the phenylalanine. This entry keeps only the CDR3 DNA: 30 bases, framed from base 1. Via the germline V gene (reference sequence), CDR1 is MNHNY and CDR2 SVGAGI. Trimming costs V 7 bases and J 7 bases, and their ends lie 7 bases apart.